This TCR beta chain was observed in a study of blood T cells in healthy people across ages (dated by TCRdb to between 2014 and 2016). Regarding the complete study: In model experiments, template switching captured about one uniquely barcoded TCR beta cDNA molecule for every two T cells. Age-related changes in TCR beta repertoire diversity were measured in the study by deep sequencing normalized with unique cDNA molecular identifiers. Donors were grouped into four age groups: young (average 16 years), middle-aged (under 40), aged (around 56) and long-lived (about 90). Donors of different ages were randomly distributed across sequencing lanes to avoid experimental bias. Two additional independent replicas of 1 million unique cDNA reads from the same blood draw were analyzed for two donors (one aged 18 to 29 and one aged 80 or older). Beyond this particular receptor, the publication reports: Because donor CMV infection status was unknown, age-related changes in expanded clonotypes were potentially confounded. Compared with the aged group, the long-lived group had more naive CD4+ T cells, fewer expanded clones and increased TCR diversity, suggesting age selection. Since profiling was done on bulk unsorted PBMCs, naive and antigen-experienced compartments could not be conclusively compared. As age increased, observed TCR beta diversity per million T cells dropped in a roughly linear way, and a significant reduction was already evident by age about 36. Estimates of total diversity based on one million sequenced T cells were regarded as lower bounds and as underestimates. The percentage of naive T cells measured by flow cytometry correlated strongly with observed TCR beta diversity.

The library was built by means of 5' RACE. Sequencer: Illumina HiSeq 2500. A second about 7 to 11 cycle PCR used a sample-barcoded 5' primer and a J-beta primer mix. Each TCR beta cDNA molecule received a unique molecular identifier from a template-switch 5' adaptor carrying 12 random nucleotides. At least 2.5 million CDR3-containing paired-end reads were obtained from each sample. First-strand cDNA was synthesized from all RNA with the Mint cDNA synthesis kit, primed by a TRBC-specific oligonucleotide. Following uracil-DNA glycosylase treatment, all cDNA underwent a first 18-cycle PCR with the universal primers M1SS and BC2_uni_R. The original pipeline was this. For normalization, 1 million high-quality reads were randomly selected from each sample, with every read carrying a distinct molecular identifier. Reads sharing molecular identifiers were discarded rather than binned into consensus sequences. MiTCR, run with a Q25 quality threshold and the strictest error-elimination algorithm, handled CDR3 identification, clonotype clustering and error correction. A nonparametric unseen species model with Euler transformation was used to estimate lower-bound total TCR beta diversity. TCRdb itself trimmed the public reads at Q25 with fastp, ran MiXCR and retained productive beta chains. Each CDR3 protein gets just one entry, which takes the most common genes and DNA from the rows behind it. Here the V and J calls rest on TCRdb's processing, not on the authors' analysis. This sample lists 1.5 million to 2 million distinct CDR3 sequences; 28% were detected once. The ten largest clones take up roughly 8.2% of the sample.

The donors were roughly 40 Caucasian individuals from Russia, aged about 6 to 100 years, who were systemically healthy. Ten milliliters of peripheral blood were drawn from each donor into EDTA-treated Vacutainer tubes. PBMCs were isolated by Ficoll-Paque density-gradient centrifugation, with at least 7 million obtained per sample. Total RNA, at least 6 micrograms per sample, was extracted from PBMCs with Trizol reagent. The percentages of naive CD45RAhigh/CD27high T cells were determined by flow cytometry on a PBMC aliquot from every donor. The cysteine opens and the phenylalanine closes a CDR3 of 14 amino acids. Of all the DNA, just the CDR3 is kept, 42 bases in frame from base 1. CDR1 SQVTM and CDR2 ANQGSEA are derived from the germline V gene. Ends trimmed: V by 3 bases, J by 2 bases; bases unmatched to a gene: 6. This clonotype turned up a few times. What antigen it recognizes has not been identified. Base quality data are lacking; no much larger clone is found one base away.

The chain couples TRBV29-1 to TRBJ1-2; 7 central nucleotides agree with TRBD1. This clonotype originated in a woman aged 30 to 39 in good health. The sample was blood. The DNA sequence reads TGCAGCGTTGACTTACAGGGGCAGAACTATGGCTACACCTTC. Its protein is CSVDLQGQNYGYTF.